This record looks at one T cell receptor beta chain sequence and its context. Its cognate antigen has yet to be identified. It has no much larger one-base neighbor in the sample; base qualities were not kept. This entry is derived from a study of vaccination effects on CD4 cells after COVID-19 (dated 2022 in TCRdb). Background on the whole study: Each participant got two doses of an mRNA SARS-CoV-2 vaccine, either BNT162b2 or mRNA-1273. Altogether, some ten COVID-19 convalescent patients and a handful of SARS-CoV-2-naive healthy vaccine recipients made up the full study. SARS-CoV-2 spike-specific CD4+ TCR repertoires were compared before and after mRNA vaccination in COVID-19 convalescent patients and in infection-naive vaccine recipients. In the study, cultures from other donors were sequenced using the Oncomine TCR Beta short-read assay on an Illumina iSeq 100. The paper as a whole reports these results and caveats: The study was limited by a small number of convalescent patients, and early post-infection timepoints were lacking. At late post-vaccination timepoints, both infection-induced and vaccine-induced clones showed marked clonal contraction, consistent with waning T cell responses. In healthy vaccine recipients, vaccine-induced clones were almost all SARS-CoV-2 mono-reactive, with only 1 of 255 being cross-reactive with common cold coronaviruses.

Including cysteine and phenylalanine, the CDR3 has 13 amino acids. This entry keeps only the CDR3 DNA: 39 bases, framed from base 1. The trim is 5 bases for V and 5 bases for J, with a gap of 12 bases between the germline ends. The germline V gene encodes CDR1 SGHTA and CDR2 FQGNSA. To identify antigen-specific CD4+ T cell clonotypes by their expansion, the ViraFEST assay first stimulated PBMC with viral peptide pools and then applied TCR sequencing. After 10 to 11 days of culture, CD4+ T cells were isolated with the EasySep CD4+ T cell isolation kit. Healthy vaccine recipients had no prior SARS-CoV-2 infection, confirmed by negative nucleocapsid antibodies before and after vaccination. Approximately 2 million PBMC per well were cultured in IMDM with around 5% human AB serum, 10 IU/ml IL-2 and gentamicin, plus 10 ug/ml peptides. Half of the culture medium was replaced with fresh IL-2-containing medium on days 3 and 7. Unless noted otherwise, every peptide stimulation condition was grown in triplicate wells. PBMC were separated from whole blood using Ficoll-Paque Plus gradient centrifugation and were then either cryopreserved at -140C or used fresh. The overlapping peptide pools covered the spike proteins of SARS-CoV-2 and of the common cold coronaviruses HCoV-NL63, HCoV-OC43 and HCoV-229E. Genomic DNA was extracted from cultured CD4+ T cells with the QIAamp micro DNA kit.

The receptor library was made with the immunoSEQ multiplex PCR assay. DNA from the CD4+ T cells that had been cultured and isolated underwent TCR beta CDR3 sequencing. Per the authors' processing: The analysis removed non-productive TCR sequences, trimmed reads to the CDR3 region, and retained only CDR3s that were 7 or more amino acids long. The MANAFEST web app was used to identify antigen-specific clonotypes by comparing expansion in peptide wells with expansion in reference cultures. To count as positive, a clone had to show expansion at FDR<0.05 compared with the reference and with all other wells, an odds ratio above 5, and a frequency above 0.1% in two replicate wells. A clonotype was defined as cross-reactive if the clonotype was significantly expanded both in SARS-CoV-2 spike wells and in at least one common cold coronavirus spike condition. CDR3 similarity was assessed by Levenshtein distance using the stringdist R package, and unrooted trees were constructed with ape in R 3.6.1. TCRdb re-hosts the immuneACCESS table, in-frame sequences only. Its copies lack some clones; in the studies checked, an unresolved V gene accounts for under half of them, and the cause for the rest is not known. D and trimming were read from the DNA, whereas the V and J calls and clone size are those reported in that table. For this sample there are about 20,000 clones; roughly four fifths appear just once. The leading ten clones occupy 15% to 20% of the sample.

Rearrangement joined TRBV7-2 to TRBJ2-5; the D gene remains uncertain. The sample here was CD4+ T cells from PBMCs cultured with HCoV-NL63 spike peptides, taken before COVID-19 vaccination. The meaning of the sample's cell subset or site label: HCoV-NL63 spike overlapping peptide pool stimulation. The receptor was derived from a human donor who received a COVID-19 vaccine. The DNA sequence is TGTGCCAGCAGCCCCGGGCTATTGGAGACCCAGTACTTC. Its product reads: CASSPGLLETQYF.